This T cell receptor beta chain was sequenced in a study of shared clonotypes between healthy human individuals. There are 15 residues in the CDR3. Between the trimmed V and J ends, which lost 3 bases and 5 bases, there was a span of 17 bases. Per germline, CDR1 WNHNN and CDR2 SYGVQD (reference sequence). Method: immunoSEQ multiplex PCR; TCRdb's copy keeps in-frame clones and lacks some. The sample yields roughly 2,300,000 clones, roughly 90% seen once. The sample consisted of naive CD4+ T cells from PBMCs. Stated subset: CD45RA+ positively selected. The receptor's source is a man between 18 and 35 years old in good health. Some clones in this sample may be carry-over from other donors' samples. The rearrangement joins TRBV10-1 to TRBJ2-7; D unresolved. The CDR3 bases are TGCGCCAGCAGTGATCAGCAGCCCCCGGACCACGAGCAGTACTTC. This gives the protein CASSDQQPPDHEQYF.